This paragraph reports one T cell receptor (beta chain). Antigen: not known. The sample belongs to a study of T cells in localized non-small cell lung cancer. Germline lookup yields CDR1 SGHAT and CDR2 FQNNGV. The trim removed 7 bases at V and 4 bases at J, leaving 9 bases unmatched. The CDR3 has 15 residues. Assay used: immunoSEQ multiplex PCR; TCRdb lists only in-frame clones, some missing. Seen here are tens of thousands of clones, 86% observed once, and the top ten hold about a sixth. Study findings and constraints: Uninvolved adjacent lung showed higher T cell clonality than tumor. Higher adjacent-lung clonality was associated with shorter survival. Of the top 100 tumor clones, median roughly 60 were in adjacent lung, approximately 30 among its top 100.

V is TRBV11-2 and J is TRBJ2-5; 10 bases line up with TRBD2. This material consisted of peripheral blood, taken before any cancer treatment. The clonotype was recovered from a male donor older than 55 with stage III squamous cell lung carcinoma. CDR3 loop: CASTRDRTSGETQYF. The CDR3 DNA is TGTGCCAGCACCAGGGACCGGACTAGCGGAGAGACCCAGTACTTC.